Following are 25 T cell receptor beta chains from one sample sequenced in a study of blood T cell repertoires in COVID-19. TCRdb's copy holds only in-frame clones and misses some; the assay was immunoSEQ multiplex PCR. This table has about 84,000 clones, more than 80% appearing once. The material sequenced was peripheral blood. These TCRs come from a woman of 80 years or more with acute or convalescent COVID-19.

The gene calls are TRBV7-9 and TRBJ2-2, with 7 bases aligning to TRBD1. Trimming removed 4 bases from V and 6 bases from J; junction bases left unmatched: 2. Germline V gene data show CDR1 as SEHNR and CDR2 as FQNEAQ (reference sequence). The length of the CDR3 is 13 residues. The CDR3 DNA is TGTGCCAGCAGCTCACAGGGGTCCGGGGAGCTGTTTTTT. Its protein is CASSSQGSGELFF.

Only a few counts were recorded for this clone. The V and J genes are TRBV27 and TRBJ2-7, with 8 bases fitting TRBD1. This CDR3 is built from 16 residues. Germline V gene lookup returns CDR1 MNHEY and CDR2 SMNVEV (reference sequence). The trim removed 6 bases at V and 0 bases at J, leaving 10 bases unmatched. For the CDR3, the DNA is TGTGCCAGCAGGCAGGGGGCTTCGATTCTCTCCTACGAGCAGTACTTC. Translating it yields CASRQGASILSYEQYF.

V usage is TRBV11-1 and J usage is TRBJ2-1, with TRBD2 matching over 9 bases. V dropped 5 bases and J dropped 3; count of bases not matched to a gene: 8. The CDR3 loop spans 16 amino acids. Per the germline V gene, CDR1 is SGHAT and CDR2 is FQDESV (reference sequence). The CDR3 loop reads CASSARLAVGYNEQFF. The CDR3 region has the DNA TGTGCCAGCAGCGCAAGACTAGCGGTCGGCTACAATGAGCAGTTCTTC.

The CDR3 sequence is CASSQVEGGGYTF. CDR3 DNA sequence: TGCGCCAGCAGCCAAGTTGAGGGAGGAGGCTACACCTTC. This chain connects TRBV4-3 to TRBJ1-2; D unclear. The CDR3 totals 13 residues. Germline loops: CDR1 LGHNA, CDR2 YSLEER. Trimming pared 1 base from V and 8 bases from J, leaving 11 bases between.

The J gene is TRBJ1-1, the V gene TRBV2, with no clear D. V shed 5 bases and J shed 0 bases, with 13 bases lying between them. The CDR3 extends over 15 amino acids. Germline V gene sequence: CDR1 SNHLY, CDR2 FYNNEI. As DNA, the CDR3 is TGTGCCAGCAGTCCCGAGGACTTTTTGAACACTGAAGCTTTCTTT. It specifies CASSPEDFLNTEAFF.

CDR3 coding DNA: TGTGCCAGCAGCATTGACAGCCTAATCGACACTGAAGCTTTCTTT. Translation: CASSIDSLIDTEAFF. This chain connects TRBV6-5 to TRBJ1-1, with a possible D match to TRBD1 (5 bases). The germline V and J ends were trimmed by 6 bases and 3 bases, with 17 bases remaining between them. This CDR3 is 15 amino acids long. The germline V gene has CDR1 MNHEY and CDR2 SVGAGI.

The chain links TRBV11-2 to TRBJ1-2, with D unclear. The CDR3 totals 13 residues. The germline CDR1 and CDR2 sequences are SGHAT and FQNNGV. Trimming took off 0 bases at V and 7 bases at J, with 9 bases between the two ends. The CDR3, as DNA: TGTGCCAGCAGCTTAGACCCACAACGTGGCTACACCTTC. Its translation: CASSLDPQRGYTF.

The sample holds one count of this clone. The chain employs TRBV7-9 and TRBJ2-3; the match to TRBD2 covers 8 bases. With 5 bases clipped from V and 2 bases from J, the junction kept 3 bases outside the gene matches. Germline V gene data show CDR1 as SEHNR and CDR2 as FQNEAQ (reference sequence). The CDR3 is made up of 14 amino acids. The CDR3 region has the DNA TGTGCCAGCAGCCCGGGGGGGCCCACAGATACGCAGTATTTT. As protein: CASSPGGPTDTQYF.

The rearrangement uses TRBV2 and TRBJ1-5; 9 bases match TRBD1. After removal of 0 bases from V and 6 bases from J, the junction contained 0 bases not matched to a gene. Germline loops: CDR1 SNHLY, CDR2 FYNNEI. CDR3 length: 14 amino acids. DNA of the CDR3: TGTGCCAGCAGTGAAGCGGACAGGGGTCAGCCCCAGCATTTT. Translating gives CASSEADRGQPQHF.

This clone has just a few counts. CDR3 amino acids: CATSATSGGLNEQFF. The DNA for the CDR3 is TGTGCCACCAGTGCGACTAGCGGGGGGCTCAATGAGCAGTTCTTC. The V call is TRBV24-1, the J call TRBJ2-1; 13 bases align to TRBD2. Unmatched junction bases numbered 3, after V lost 5 bases and J lost 6 bases. The germline CDR1 and CDR2 sequences are KGHDR and SFDVKD. The CDR3 totals 15 residues.

The chain recombines TRBV3-1 (or the pseudogene TRBV3-2) with TRBJ2-7; perhaps TRBD1 as D (7 bases). Deletions cut 2 bases from V and 7 bases from J, with 15 bases between. The CDR3 consists of 14 residues. CDR1 is LGHDT, CDR2 YNNKEL, per germline (reference sequence). The DNA of the CDR3 is TGTGCCAGCAGCCAACCGGAGGGGGCGGGTGAGCAGTACTTC. Translated: CASSQPEGAGEQYF.

The V and J genes are TRBV30 and TRBJ2-7, with 8 bases that match TRBD2. CDR3 length: 16 residues. Trimming at V came to 2 bases and at J to 4 bases, leaving 13 bases not matched to a gene. Germline lookup yields CDR1 GTSNPN and CDR2 SVGIG (reference sequence). CDR3 protein: CAWSPSPGLGTYEQYF. In DNA form, the CDR3 reads TGTGCCTGGAGTCCAAGCCCGGGACTAGGTACTTACGAGCAGTACTTC. The full variable domain, rest sourced from reference TRBV30 and TRBJ2-7, is SQTIHQWPATLVQPVGSPLSLECTVEGTSNPNLYWYRQAAGRGLQLLFYSVGIGQISSEVPQNLSASRPQDRQFILSSKKLLLSDSGFYLCAWSPSPGLGTYEQYFGPGTRLTVT.

The chain employs TRBV21-1 and TRBJ1-3. TRBV21-1 is designated a pseudogene. The CDR3 has 16 amino acids. CDR3 loop: CASSKGAGISGNTIYF. CDR3 nucleotide sequence: TGTGCCAGCAGCAAAGGGGCCGGGATCTCTGGAAACACCATATATTTT.

V gene TRBV9 combines with J gene TRBJ2-7; 7 nucleotides match TRBD1. The CDR3 consists of 15 residues. The V segment lost 0 bases and the J segment 3 bases; nucleotides outside the gene matches: 6. CDR1 SGDLS and CDR2 YYNGEE come from the germline V gene. CDR3 loop: CASSVVAGGHYEQYF. The CDR3 bases are TGTGCCAGCAGCGTAGTGGCAGGGGGACACTACGAGCAGTACTTC.

The V call is TRBV30, the J call TRBJ1-2; D is possibly TRBD1 (6 bases). The CDR3 consists of 15 residues. V lost 1 base and J 8 bases, leaving 20 bases between the germline ends. CDR1 is GTSNPN, CDR2 SVGIG, per germline (reference sequence). The CDR3 reads CAWSALSPKQGGYTF. The CDR3 region has the DNA TGTGCCTGGAGTGCCCTTTCCCCAAAACAGGGAGGCTACACCTTC.

This clone was counted only a few times. V and J are TRBV9 and TRBJ1-3; no clear D gene. The CDR3 is made up of 15 amino acids. Trimming shortened V by 3 bases and J by 2 bases, and 12 bases separated the two germline ends. In germline, CDR1 is SGDLS, CDR2 YYNGEE. The CDR3 region is CASSALASPGNTIYF. The DNA of the CDR3 is TGTGCCAGCAGCGCTCTAGCTAGCCCTGGAAACACCATATATTTT.

The chain recombines TRBV5-6 with TRBJ2-7; 8 nucleotides align to TRBD1. There are 16 residues in the CDR3. The J segment lost 4 bases and the V segment lost 1 base, leaving 10 bases of the junction unmatched. CDR1 SGHDT and CDR2 YYEEEE come from the germline V gene. The CDR3 DNA reads TGTGCCAGCAGCTTGAAGGGGCCGGGACAGGCATACGAGCAGTACTTC. Protein: CASSLKGPGQAYEQYF.

V usage is TRBV20-1 and J usage is TRBJ2-4, with unresolved D. Germline CDR1 and CDR2: DFQATT and SNEGSKA (reference sequence). The V and J ends lost 3 bases and 0 bases respectively, with 9 bases between them. The CDR3 is 14 residues long. This chain's CDR3 is CSASNTLAKNIQYF. In DNA form, the CDR3 reads TGCAGTGCTAGTAACACGCTAGCCAAAAACATTCAGTACTTC.

The chain has TRBV6-2 or TRBV6-3 and TRBJ2-7, with 14 bases lining up with TRBD2. The CDR3 totals 15 residues. Trimming took 4 bases from V and 4 from J; bases not matched to a gene: 3. Germline assignment: CDR1 MNHEY and CDR2 SVGEGT. CDR3 nucleotide sequence: TGTGCCAGCAGTTCCGGGACTAGCGGGGGATACGAGCAGTACTTC. Translating it yields CASSSGTSGGYEQYF.

The chain is built from TRBV7-9 and TRBJ1-6; a weak D match, TRBD1 (6 bases). This CDR3 comprises 14 residues. Germline V gene sequence: CDR1 SEHNR, CDR2 FQNEAQ (reference sequence). The V gene lost 6 bases and the J gene lost 8 bases, with 14 bases spanning the gap. The CDR3 reads CASSRTGSHSPLHF. The CDR3, as DNA: TGTGCCAGCAGTCGAACAGGGAGCCATTCACCCCTCCACTTT.

The rearrangement joins TRBV30 to TRBJ1-2; TRBD1 matches at 8 bases. The V gene end was trimmed by 1 base and the J gene end by 2 bases; junction bases not matched to a gene: 6. The CDR3 has 15 residues. Germline V gene data show CDR1 as GTSNPN and CDR2 as SVGIG (reference sequence). DNA of the CDR3: TGTGCCTGGAGTGCACCGGGACAGGCGAACTATGGCTACACCTTC. It is translated as CAWSAPGQANYGYTF.

The chain links TRBV10-1 to TRBJ1-1; no definite D call. V was pared by 4 bases and J by 8 bases, with 5 bases between. This CDR3 comprises 10 residues. The germline V gene encodes CDR1 WNHNN and CDR2 SYGVQD (reference sequence). CDR3 protein: CASSGEEAFF. The CDR3 DNA sequence: TGCGCCAGCAGTGGGGAGGAAGCTTTCTTT.

The chain recombines TRBV6-1 with TRBJ1-2, with TRBD1 matching 9 bases. The CDR3 runs 16 residues. Trimming took 4 bases from V and 4 from J; bases not matched to a gene: 10. CDR1 and CDR2 (germline): MNHNS, SASEGT. For the CDR3, the DNA is TGTGCCAGCAGTGCCCAAGGACAGGGGCGACCCTATGGCTACACCTTC. Translated: CASSAQGQGRPYGYTF.

This clone was observed once. The J gene is TRBJ1-3, the V gene TRBV19; 7 bases agree with TRBD1. Unmatched junction bases numbered 7, after V lost 5 bases and J lost 6 bases. In germline, CDR1 is LNHDA, CDR2 SQIVND (reference sequence). This CDR3 has 14 amino acids. In DNA form, the CDR3 reads TGTGCCAGTAGTCAAGACAGGGTGGAAAACACCATATATTTT. Protein sequence: CASSQDRVENTIYF.

This chain connects TRBV7-3 to TRBJ2-3; D call uncertain. The CDR3 is 14 amino acids. V was trimmed by 1 base and J by 4 bases, leaving 9 bases between them. Looked up from germline, CDR1 is SGHTA and CDR2 is FQGTGA. CDR3 DNA sequence: TGTGCCAGCAGCTTAAACTCTCTCCCAGATACGCAGTATTTT. It translates to CASSLNSLPDTQYF.